These 7 T cell receptor beta chains originate from one sample sequenced in a study of beta chain features in type 1 diabetes. The sequenced template was cDNA made from the entire isolated RNA. Some clones are missing from TCRdb's copy, which holds only in-frame ones; the method was immunoSEQ multiplex PCR. The sample lists fewer than 350,000 clones; around a fifth were seen once. The specimen sequenced was naive CD4+ T cells from blood. The receptors come from a woman under 30 in good health.

The V call is TRBV5-4, the J call TRBJ2-5; 12 nucleotides line up with TRBD1. The germline CDR1 and CDR2 sequences are SGHNT and YYREEE (reference sequence). The ends lost 3 bases at V and 5 bases at J; junction bases unmatched: 5. The CDR3 runs 15 residues. CDR3 sequence reads: CASSSGTGGAETQYF. The CDR3 DNA sequence: TGTGCCAGCAGCTCTGGGACAGGGGGCGCGGAGACCCAGTACTTC.

This chain connects TRBV4-3 to TRBJ1-5; D ambiguous. CDR1 LGHNA and CDR2 YSLEER come from the germline V gene. V was cut by 0 bases and J by 2 bases, with 5 bases left in between. The CDR3 consists of 14 residues. The CDR3 sequence is CASSQDVGNQPQHF. The CDR3 DNA reads TGCGCCAGCAGCCAAGATGTCGGCAATCAGCCCCAGCATTTT.

This rearrangement joins TRBV5-1 to TRBJ2-5; maybe TRBD2 (6 bases). V was clipped by 6 bases and J by 5 bases, with 20 bases between them. Germline CDR1 is SGHRS and CDR2 is YFSETQ. This CDR3 is built from 15 residues. CDR3 sequence reads: CASTRTTGEGETQYF. CDR3 nucleotides: TGCGCCAGCACCCGGACTACAGGAGAAGGGGAGACCCAGTACTTC.

This clone was counted between two and nine times. The chain recombines TRBV30 with TRBJ2-5; D not resolved. V was cut by 2 bases and J by 5 bases, with 12 bases left in between. The CDR3 length is 13 residues. Germline V lookup: CDR1 GTSNPN, CDR2 SVGIG (reference sequence). The CDR3 DNA is TGTGCCTGGAGTTTCCTCTCCGGGGAGACCCAGTACTTC. Protein: CAWSFLSGETQYF.

This clone was observed a few times. The chain carries TRBV30 and TRBJ2-3; 9 positions agree with TRBD2. Germline V lookup: CDR1 GTSNPN, CDR2 SVGIG (reference sequence). V shed 1 base and J 1 base; nucleotides not matched to a gene: 3. This CDR3 is 15 amino acids long. CDR3 DNA sequence: TGTGCCTGGAGTGAGTTAGCGGGAGGCACAGATACGCAGTATTTT. Translation gives CAWSELAGGTDTQYF.

The chain recombines TRBV9 with TRBJ2-5; 8 bases align to TRBD2. V trimming: 3 bases; J trimming: 0 bases; junction bases outside the gene matches: 10. The CDR3 contains 17 residues. Germline V gene sequence: CDR1 SGDLS, CDR2 YYNGEE. The CDR3 reads CASSASGSSLNQETQYF. In nucleotides, the CDR3 is TGTGCCAGCAGCGCGAGCGGGAGTTCTCTAAACCAAGAGACCCAGTACTTC.

The sample holds a few counts of this clone. The chain recombines TRBV4-2 with TRBJ2-1; 11 nucleotides align to TRBD2. This CDR3 region has 15 residues. Unmatched junction bases numbered 3, after V lost 4 bases and J lost 4 bases. CDR1 and CDR2 from the germline V gene are LGHNA and YNFKEQ. The CDR3 reads CASSPRLAGYNEQFF. Here the CDR3 DNA reads TGTGCCAGCAGCCCCCGACTAGCGGGATACAATGAGCAGTTCTTC.